This T cell receptor (beta chain) is from a study of shared clonotypes between healthy human individuals. Around 32,000 T cell genomes, or about 0.2 ug DNA, went into the sorted-subset replicate PCRs. Here immunoSEQ multiplex PCR was the method, and the copy in TCRdb shows in-frame clones only, minus some. Of over a million clones detected, 95% to 99% appear once; the ten largest clones hold 0.4% to 0.55%. Overall study findings and caveats: The study found lower generation probabilities in non-shared clonotypes than in those shared by all four donors. Even with large depth, rarefaction showed that sorted-subset sequencing was incomplete.

The CDR3 runs 14 residues. Trimming took 5 bases from V and 4 from J; bases not matched to a gene: 4. The germline gives CDR1 SGHRS, CDR2 YFSETQ. About this clone itself: Its antigen is undetermined.

The chain employs TRBV5-1 and TRBJ2-2; 8 bases map to TRBD1. Sequencing used naive CD4+ T cells sorted from blood. Subset in this sample: CD45RA+ positively selected. The receptor was derived from a young man in good health. The CDR3, as DNA: TGCGCCAGCAGGGACAGGGCCTCCACCGGGGAGCTGTTTTTT. Translated, it gives CASRDRASTGELFF.